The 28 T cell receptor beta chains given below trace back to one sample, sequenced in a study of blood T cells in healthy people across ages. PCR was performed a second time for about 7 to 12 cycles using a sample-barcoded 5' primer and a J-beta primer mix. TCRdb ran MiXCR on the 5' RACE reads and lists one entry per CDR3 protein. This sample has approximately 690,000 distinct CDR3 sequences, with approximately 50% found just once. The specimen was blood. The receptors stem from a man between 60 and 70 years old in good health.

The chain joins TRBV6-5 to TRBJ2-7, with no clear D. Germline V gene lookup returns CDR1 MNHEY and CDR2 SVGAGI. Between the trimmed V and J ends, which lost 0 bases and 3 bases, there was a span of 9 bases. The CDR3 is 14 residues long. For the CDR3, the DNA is TGTGCCAGCAGTTACTCGATGTCAAACTACGAGCAGTACTTC. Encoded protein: CASSYSMSNYEQYF.

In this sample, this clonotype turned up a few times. The CDR3, as DNA: TGCGCCAGCAGCCCTGAAATATCCTCTGGGGCCAACGTCCTGACTTTC. Its translation is CASSPEISSGANVLTF. This rearrangement joins TRBV5-1 to TRBJ2-6, with D hard to call. The V and J ends lost 4 bases and 0 bases respectively, with 11 bases between them. The germline CDR1 and CDR2 sequences are SGHRS and YFSETQ. The CDR3 totals 16 residues.

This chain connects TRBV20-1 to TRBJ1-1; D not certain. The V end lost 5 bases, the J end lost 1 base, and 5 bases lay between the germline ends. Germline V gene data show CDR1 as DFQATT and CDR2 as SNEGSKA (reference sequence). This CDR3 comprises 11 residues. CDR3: CSAGENTEAFF. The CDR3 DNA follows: TGCAGTGCTGGTGAGAACACTGAAGCTTTCTTT.

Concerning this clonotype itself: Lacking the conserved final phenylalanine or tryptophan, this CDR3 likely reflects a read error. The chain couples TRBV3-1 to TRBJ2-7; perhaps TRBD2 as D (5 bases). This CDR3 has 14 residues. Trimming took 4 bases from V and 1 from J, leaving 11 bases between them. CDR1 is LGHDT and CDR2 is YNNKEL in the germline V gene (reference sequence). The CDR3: CASSLYGVSYEQYL. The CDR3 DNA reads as TGTGCCAGCAGCCTTTACGGGGTTTCCTACGAGCAGTACTTA.

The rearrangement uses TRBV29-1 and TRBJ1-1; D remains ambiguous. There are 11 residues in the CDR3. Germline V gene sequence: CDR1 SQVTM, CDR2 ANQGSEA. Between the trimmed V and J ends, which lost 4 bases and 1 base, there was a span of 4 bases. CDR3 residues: CSVGTNTEAFF. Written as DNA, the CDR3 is TGCAGCGTTGGAACGAACACTGAAGCTTTCTTT.

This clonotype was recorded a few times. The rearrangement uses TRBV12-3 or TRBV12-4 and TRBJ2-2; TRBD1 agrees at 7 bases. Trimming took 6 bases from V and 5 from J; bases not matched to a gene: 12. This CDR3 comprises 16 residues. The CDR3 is CASSQTTGPMTGELFF. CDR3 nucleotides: TGTGCCAGCAGCCAAACGACAGGGCCTATGACCGGGGAGCTGTTTTTT.

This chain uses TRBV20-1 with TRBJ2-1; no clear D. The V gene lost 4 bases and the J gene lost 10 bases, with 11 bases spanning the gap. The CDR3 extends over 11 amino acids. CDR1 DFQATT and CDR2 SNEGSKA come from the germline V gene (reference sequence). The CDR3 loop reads CSANRLREQFF. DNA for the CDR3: TGCAGTGCTAACCGGCTCCGGGAGCAGTTCTTC.

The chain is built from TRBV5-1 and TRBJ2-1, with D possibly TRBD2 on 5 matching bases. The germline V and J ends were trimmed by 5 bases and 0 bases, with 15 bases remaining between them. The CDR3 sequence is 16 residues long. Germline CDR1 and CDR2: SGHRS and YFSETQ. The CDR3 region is CASSSGLISSYNEQFF. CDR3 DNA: TGCGCCAGCAGTTCCGGACTCATCAGCTCCTACAATGAGCAGTTCTTC.

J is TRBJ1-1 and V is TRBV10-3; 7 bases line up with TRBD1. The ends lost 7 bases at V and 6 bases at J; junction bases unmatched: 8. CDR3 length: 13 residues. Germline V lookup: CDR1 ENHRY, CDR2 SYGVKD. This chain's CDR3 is CAINRQGDAEAFF. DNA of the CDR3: TGTGCCATCAATCGACAGGGTGACGCTGAAGCTTTCTTT.

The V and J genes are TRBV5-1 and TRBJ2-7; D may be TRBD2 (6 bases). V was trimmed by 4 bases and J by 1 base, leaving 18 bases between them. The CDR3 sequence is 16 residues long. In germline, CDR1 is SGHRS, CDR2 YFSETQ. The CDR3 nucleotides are TGCGCCAGCAGCCCTGCCCGCCGGGACTCATCCTACGAGCAGTACTTC. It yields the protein CASSPARRDSSYEQYF.

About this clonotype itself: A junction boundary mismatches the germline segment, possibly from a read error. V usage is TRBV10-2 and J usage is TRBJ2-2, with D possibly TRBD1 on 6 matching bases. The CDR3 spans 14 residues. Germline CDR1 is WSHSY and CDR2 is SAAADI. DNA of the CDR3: TGTGCCAGCAGTGCAGGGGCGAACACCGGGGAGCTGTTTTTT. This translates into CASSAGANTGELFF.

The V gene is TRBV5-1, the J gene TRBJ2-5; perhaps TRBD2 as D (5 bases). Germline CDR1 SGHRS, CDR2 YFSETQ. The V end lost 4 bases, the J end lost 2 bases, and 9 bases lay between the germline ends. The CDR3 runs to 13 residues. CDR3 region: CASSNGIQETQYF. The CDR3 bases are TGCGCCAGCAGCAACGGGATACAAGAGACCCAGTACTTC.

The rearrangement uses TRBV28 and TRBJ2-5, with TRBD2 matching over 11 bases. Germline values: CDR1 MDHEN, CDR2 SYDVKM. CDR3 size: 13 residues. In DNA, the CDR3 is TGTGCAGGGGCACTAGCGGGGGCAGTGACCCAGTACTTC. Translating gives CAGALAGAVTQYF.

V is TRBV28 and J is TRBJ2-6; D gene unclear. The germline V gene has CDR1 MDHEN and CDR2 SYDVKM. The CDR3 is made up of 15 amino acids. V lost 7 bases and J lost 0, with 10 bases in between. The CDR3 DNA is TGTGCCAGCATTGGGGTCTACTCTGGGGCCAACGTCCTGACTTTC. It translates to CASIGVYSGANVLTF.

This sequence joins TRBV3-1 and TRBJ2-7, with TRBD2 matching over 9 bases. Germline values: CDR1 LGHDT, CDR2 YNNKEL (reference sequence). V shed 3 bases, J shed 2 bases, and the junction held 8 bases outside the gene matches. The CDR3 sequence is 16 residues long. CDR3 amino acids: CASSHERGATPYEQYF. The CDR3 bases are TGTGCCAGCAGCCACGAGCGGGGGGCCACTCCCTACGAGCAGTACTTC.

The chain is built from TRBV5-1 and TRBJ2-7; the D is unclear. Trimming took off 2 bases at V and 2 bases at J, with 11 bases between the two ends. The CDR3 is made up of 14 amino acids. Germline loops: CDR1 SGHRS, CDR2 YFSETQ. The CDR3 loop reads CASSFTTQTYEQYF. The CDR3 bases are TGCGCCAGCAGCTTCACGACGCAAACCTACGAGCAGTACTTC. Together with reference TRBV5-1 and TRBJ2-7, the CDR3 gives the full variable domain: KAGVTQTPRYLIKTRGQQVTLSCSPISGHRSVSWYQQTPGQGLQFLFEYFSETQRNKGNFPGRFSGRQFSNSRSEMNVSTLELGDSALYLCASSFTTQTYEQYFGPGTRLTVT.

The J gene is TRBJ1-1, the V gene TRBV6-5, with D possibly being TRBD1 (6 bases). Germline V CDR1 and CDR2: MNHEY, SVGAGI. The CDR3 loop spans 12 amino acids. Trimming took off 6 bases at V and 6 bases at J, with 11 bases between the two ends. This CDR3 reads CASRGTSAEAFF. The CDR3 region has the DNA TGTGCCAGCAGAGGGACAAGCGCTGAAGCTTTCTTT.

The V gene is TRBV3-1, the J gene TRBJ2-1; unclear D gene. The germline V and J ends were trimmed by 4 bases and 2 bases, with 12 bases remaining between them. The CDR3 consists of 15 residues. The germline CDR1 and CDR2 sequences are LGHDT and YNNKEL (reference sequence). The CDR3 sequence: CASSPGPLAYNEQFF. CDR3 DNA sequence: TGTGCCAGCAGCCCCGGGCCCTTGGCCTACAATGAGCAGTTCTTC.

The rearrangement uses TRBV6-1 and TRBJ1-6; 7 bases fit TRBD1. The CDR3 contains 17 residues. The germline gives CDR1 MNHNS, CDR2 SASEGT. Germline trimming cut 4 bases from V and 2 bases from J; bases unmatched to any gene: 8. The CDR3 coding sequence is TGTGCCAGCAGTGCACCGACAGGGTCAACCTATAATTCACCCCTCCACTTT. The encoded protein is CASSAPTGSTYNSPLHF.

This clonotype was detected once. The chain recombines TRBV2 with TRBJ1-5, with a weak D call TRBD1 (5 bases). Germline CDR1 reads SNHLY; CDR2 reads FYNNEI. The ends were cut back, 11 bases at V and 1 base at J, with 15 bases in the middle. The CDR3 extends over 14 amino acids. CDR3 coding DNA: TGTGCCGTGCGGGGCCACTCCAGCAATCAGCCCCAGCATTTT. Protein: CAVRGHSSNQPQHF.

CDR3 nucleotide sequence: TGTGCCAGCAGTTTATCAATTAGCGGGGCTCGAGAGACCCAGTACTTC. It codes for CASSLSISGARETQYF. V usage is TRBV27 and J usage is TRBJ2-5, with 8 bases aligning to TRBD2. Germline CDR1 and CDR2: MNHEY and SMNVEV (reference sequence). The V gene end was trimmed by 0 bases and the J gene end by 4 bases; junction bases not matched to a gene: 7. CDR3 length: 16 amino acids.

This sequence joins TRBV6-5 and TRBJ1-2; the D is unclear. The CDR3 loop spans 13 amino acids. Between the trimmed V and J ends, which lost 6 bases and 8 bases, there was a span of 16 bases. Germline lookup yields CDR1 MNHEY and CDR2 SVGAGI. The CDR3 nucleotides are TGTGCCAGCAGGCCCGGGCCTACCAGGGGCTACACCTTC. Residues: CASRPGPTRGYTF.

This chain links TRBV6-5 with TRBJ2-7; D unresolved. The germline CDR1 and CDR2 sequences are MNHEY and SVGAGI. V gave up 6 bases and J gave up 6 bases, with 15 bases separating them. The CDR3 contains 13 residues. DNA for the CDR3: TGTGCCAGCAGAAGGTCCCGGGCCTCCGAGCAGTACTTC. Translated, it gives CASRRSRASEQYF.

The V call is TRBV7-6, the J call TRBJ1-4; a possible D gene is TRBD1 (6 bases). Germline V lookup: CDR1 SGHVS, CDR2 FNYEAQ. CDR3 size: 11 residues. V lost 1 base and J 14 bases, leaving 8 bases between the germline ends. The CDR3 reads CASSLGDRLFF. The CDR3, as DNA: TGTGCCAGCAGCTTAGGAGACAGGCTGTTTTTT.

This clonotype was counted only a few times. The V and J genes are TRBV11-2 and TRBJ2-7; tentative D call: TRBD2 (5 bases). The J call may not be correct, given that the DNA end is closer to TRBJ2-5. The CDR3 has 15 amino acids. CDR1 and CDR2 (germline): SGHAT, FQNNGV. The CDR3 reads CASTPFGLAWETQYF. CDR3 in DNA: TGTGCCAGTACCCCTTTTGGGTTAGCGTGGGAGACCCAGTACTTC.

CDR3 in amino acids: CASSESGTGIPPLHF. The DNA for the CDR3 is TGTGCCAGCAGTGAATCCGGGACAGGCATTCCCCCCCTCCACTTT. The chain is built from TRBV6-1 and TRBJ1-6; 8 nucleotides match TRBD1. This CDR3 is built from 15 residues. The V and J ends lost 2 bases and 13 bases, in that order; junction bases with no gene match: 10. Germline V CDR1 and CDR2: MNHNS, SASEGT.

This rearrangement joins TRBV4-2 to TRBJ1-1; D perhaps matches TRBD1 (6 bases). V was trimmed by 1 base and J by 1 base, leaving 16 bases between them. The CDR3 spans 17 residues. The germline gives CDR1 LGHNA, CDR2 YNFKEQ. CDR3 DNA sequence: TGTGCCAGCAGCCAAGGGGGGGGCGTCCAGGCGAACACTGAAGCTTTCTTT. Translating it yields CASSQGGGVQANTEAFF.

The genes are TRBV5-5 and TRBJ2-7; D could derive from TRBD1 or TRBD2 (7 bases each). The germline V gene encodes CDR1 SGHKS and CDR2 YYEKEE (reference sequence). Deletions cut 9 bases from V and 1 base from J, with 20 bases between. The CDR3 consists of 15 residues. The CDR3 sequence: CATSQGGGLSYEQYF. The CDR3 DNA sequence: TGTGCCACCTCCCAGGGAGGGGGCCTATCCTACGAGCAGTACTTC.